The clone carrying this T cell receptor beta chain was observed a handful of times. The antigen is undetermined. This sample stems from a study of blood T cells in healthy people across ages. In the study overall: Template switching picked up about one barcoded beta molecule for each two T cells.

Trimming removed 8 bases at V and 5 bases at J, with 12 bases between. The germline V gene encodes CDR1 ENHRY and CDR2 SYGVKD. This CDR3 comprises 12 residues. Overall study results and limits: A roughly linear fall in TCR beta diversity per million T cells was seen with increasing age. Strongly correlated with naive T cell percentage was TCR beta diversity.

PCR was performed a second time for 7 to 11 cycles using a sample-barcoded 5' primer and a J-beta primer mix. With 12 random nucleotides, a template-switch adaptor tagged each individual cDNA molecule. TCRdb analysed the 5' RACE reads with MiXCR anew, one entry per CDR3 protein. The sample lists a few hundred thousand distinct CDR3 sequences, roughly 26% occurring once. V usage is TRBV10-3 and J usage is TRBJ1-1, with no clear D. This clonotype was obtained from a woman aged 70-85 years in good health. Source material: blood. The DNA of the CDR3 is TGTGCCATCGGACCCTCGGGAACTGAAGCTTTCTTT. Translation: CAIGPSGTEAFF.